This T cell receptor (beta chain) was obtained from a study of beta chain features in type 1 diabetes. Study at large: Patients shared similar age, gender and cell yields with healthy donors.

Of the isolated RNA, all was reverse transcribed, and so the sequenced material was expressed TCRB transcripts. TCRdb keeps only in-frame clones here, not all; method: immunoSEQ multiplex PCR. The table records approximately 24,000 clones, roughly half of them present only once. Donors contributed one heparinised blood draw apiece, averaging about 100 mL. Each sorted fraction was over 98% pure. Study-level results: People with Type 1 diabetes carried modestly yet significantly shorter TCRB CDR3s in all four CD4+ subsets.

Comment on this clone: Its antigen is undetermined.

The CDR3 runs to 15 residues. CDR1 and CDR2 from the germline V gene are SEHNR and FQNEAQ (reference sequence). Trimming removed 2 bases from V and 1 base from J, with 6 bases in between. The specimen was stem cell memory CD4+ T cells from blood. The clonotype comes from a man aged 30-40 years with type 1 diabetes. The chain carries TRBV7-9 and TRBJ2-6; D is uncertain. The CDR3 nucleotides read TGTGCCAGCAGCTTATATCAGTCTGGGGCCAACGTCCTGACTTTC. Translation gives CASSLYQSGANVLTF.